The 23 T cell receptor beta chains presented below share a single source sample, sequenced in a study of identical twins. TCRdb passed the 5' RACE reads through MiXCR, listing each CDR3 protein once. Among 500,000 to 650,000 distinct CDR3 sequences, about 7.1% were seen once, and the ten largest hold 1.6%. Another study also made use of these data, one on yellow fever vaccine responses in identical twins.

The sequencing input was PBMCs. The receptors come from a woman under 30 in good health.

This clonotype was observed a few times. CDR3 region: CASSQVWGVNTEAFF. DNA for the CDR3: TGTGCCAGCAGCCAAGTATGGGGGGTGAACACTGAAGCTTTCTTT. V usage is TRBV14 and J usage is TRBJ1-1, with D possibly matching TRBD1 (5 bases). The CDR3 totals 15 residues. The V end was cut by 1 base, the J end by 0 bases, with 9 bases between. Germline CDR1 is SGHDN and CDR2 is FVKESK. The entire variable domain, with the rest obtained from reference TRBV14 and TRBJ1-1, is as follows: EAGVTQFPSHSVIEKGQTVTLRCDPISGHDNLYWYRRVMGKEIKFLLHFVKESKQDESGMPNNRFLAERTGGTYSTLKVQPAELEDSGVYFCASSQVWGVNTEAFFGQGTRLTVV.

At least ten counts were recorded for this clonotype. This chain joins TRBV4-1 and TRBJ2-3; 11 nucleotides line up with TRBD1. The CDR3 totals 15 residues. Germline V gene sequence: CDR1 MGHRA, CDR2 YSYEKL. Trimming cost V 1 base and J 7 bases; bases outside gene matches: 4. This chain's CDR3 is CASSQVGTGGHTQYF. CDR3 DNA: TGCGCCAGCAGCCAAGTCGGGACAGGGGGACATACGCAGTATTTT.

For this clonotype: Sequence at one end of the junction differs from germline and may be a read error. The chain links TRBV6-5 to TRBJ2-7; the D is unclear. The CDR3 contains 16 residues. CDR1 MNHEY and CDR2 SVGAGI come from the germline V gene. CDR3: CASSYSTPRTGSELYF. DNA of the CDR3: TGTGCCAGCAGTTACTCTACCCCGCGGACGGGCTCGGAGCTGTACTTC.

A few counts support this clonotype. The CDR3 region has the DNA TGTGCCAGCAGCCGCAAGACCGGGACAGGGGGCACAGATACGCAGTATTTT. This sequence encodes CASSRKTGTGGTDTQYF. This chain links TRBV3-1 with TRBJ2-3; TRBD1 agrees at 10 bases. The trim removed 4 bases at V and 1 base at J, leaving 8 bases unmatched. The CDR3 length is 17 residues. Germline V gene lookup returns CDR1 LGHDT and CDR2 YNNKEL (reference sequence).

The chain uses TRBV29-1 and TRBJ2-3, with no clear D. V lost 4 bases and J 2 bases, leaving 16 bases between the germline ends. This CDR3 region has 15 residues. The germline CDR1 and CDR2 sequences are SQVTM and ANQGSEA. CDR3 DNA sequence: TGCAGCGTTGCTATAGAAAAACCCTTCACAGATACGCAGTATTTT. Its translation is CSVAIEKPFTDTQYF.

The chain couples TRBV6-2 or TRBV6-3 to TRBJ2-7; maybe TRBD2 (6 bases). Germline values: CDR1 MNHEY, CDR2 SVGEGT. Trimming took 6 bases from V and 0 from J, leaving 12 bases between them. CDR3 length equals 14 residues. The CDR3 reads CASRLLAASYEQYF. The CDR3 DNA reads TGTGCCAGCAGACTCTTAGCGGCCTCCTACGAGCAGTACTTC.

This clonotype appeared many times. The V and J genes are TRBV18 and TRBJ2-1; D unclear. Germline lookup yields CDR1 KGHSH and CDR2 LQKENI. The CDR3 contains 14 residues. V was clipped by 3 bases and J by 2 bases, with 8 bases between them. The CDR3: CASSPQGPYNEQFF. CDR3 bases: TGTGCCAGCTCACCCCAAGGTCCCTACAATGAGCAGTTCTTC.

This clonotype showed up many times. V usage is TRBV3-1 and J usage is TRBJ2-1, with 11 bases identical to TRBD2. Germline assignment: CDR1 LGHDT and CDR2 YNNKEL (reference sequence). The V and J ends lost 4 bases and 5 bases, in that order; junction bases with no gene match: 10. The CDR3 covers 17 residues. The CDR3 reads CASSRTPGLAAHNEQFF. The CDR3 DNA reads as TGTGCCAGCAGCCGGACCCCGGGACTAGCGGCACACAATGAGCAGTTCTTC.

The chain links TRBV27 to TRBJ1-6; D perhaps matches TRBD1 (5 bases). Trimming stripped 6 bases from V and 10 bases from J, with 13 bases between. The V gene's germline CDR1 is MNHEY and CDR2 SMNVEV (reference sequence). This CDR3 comprises 13 residues. DNA of the CDR3: TGTGCCAGCAGAAGGGGTGTTGGGTCACCCCTCCACTTT. This translates into CASRRGVGSPLHF.

This clonotype has ten or more counts. The V call is TRBV11-2, the J call TRBJ2-2, with no clear D. The CDR3 contains 15 residues. CDR1 is SGHAT, CDR2 FQNNGV, per germline. V was trimmed by 2 bases and J by 4 bases, leaving 11 bases between them. The CDR3 DNA is TGTGCCAGCAGCTTACGGCTAGGAACCACCGGGGAGCTGTTTTTT. Translating gives CASSLRLGTTGELFF.

The chain joins TRBV7-7 to TRBJ1-3, with D tentatively TRBD1 (5 bases). Germline V gives CDR1 SSHAT, CDR2 FNYEAQ (reference sequence). The CDR3 length is 11 residues. Between the trimmed V and J ends, which lost 10 bases and 10 bases, there was a span of 14 bases. CDR3 bases: TGTGCCACCTTAGGGGAGTGGACCATATATTTT. Protein sequence: CATLGEWTIYF.

This clonotype was seen a few times. V gene TRBV5-1 combines with J gene TRBJ1-4; no definite D call. In germline, CDR1 is SGHRS, CDR2 YFSETQ. The CDR3 consists of 16 residues. V lost 3 bases, J lost 0 bases, and 12 bases lay in between. The chain's CDR3 is CASSWGGKTTNEKLFF. Here the CDR3 DNA reads TGCGCCAGCAGCTGGGGTGGGAAGACAACTAATGAAAAACTGTTTTTT.

The sample holds many counts of this clonotype. This sequence joins TRBV24-1 and TRBJ1-5; TRBD1 agrees at 12 bases. Germline CDR1 reads KGHDR; CDR2 reads SFDVKD. This CDR3 has 15 residues. The V and J ends lost 6 bases and 5 bases, in that order; junction bases with no gene match: 4. CDR3 loop: CATSSGTGGHQPQHF. The CDR3 region has the DNA TGTGCCACCAGTTCCGGGACAGGGGGCCATCAGCCCCAGCATTTT.

The chain couples TRBV20-1 to TRBJ1-4, with D possibly TRBD1 on 6 matching bases. This CDR3 region has 15 residues. In germline, CDR1 is DFQATT, CDR2 SNEGSKA (reference sequence). V was cut by 2 bases and J by 7 bases, with 17 bases left in between. CDR3 DNA: TGCAGTGCTAGATCTTCGGGGGCGCATCGTGAAAAACTGTTTTTT. Encoded protein: CSARSSGAHREKLFF.

This clonotype has only a few counts. This sequence joins TRBV4-2 and TRBJ2-1; 10 nucleotides match TRBD2. This CDR3 contains 16 residues. Trimming cost V 1 base and J 10 bases; bases outside gene matches: 10. The germline V gene encodes CDR1 LGHNA and CDR2 YNFKEQ. The CDR3 DNA reads TGTGCCAGCAGCCAAGCTGGTCCTAGCGGGAGTAGGGAGCAGTTCTTC. This sequence encodes CASSQAGPSGSREQFF.

The gene calls are TRBV20-1 and TRBJ2-3, with TRBD2 matching over 8 bases. This CDR3 has 14 amino acids. The germline gives CDR1 DFQATT, CDR2 SNEGSKA (reference sequence). J lost 4 bases, V lost 7 bases, and 10 bases had no gene match. The CDR3 nucleotides are TGCAGTGGCCCAGCGGGAGTCGGTTCAGATACGCAGTATTTT. It specifies CSGPAGVGSDTQYF.

The table lists this clonotype with a few counts. V is TRBV9 and J is TRBJ2-7; D is undetermined. The V and J ends lost 0 bases and 4 bases respectively, with 17 bases between them. The germline gives CDR1 SGDLS, CDR2 YYNGEE. This CDR3 has 16 amino acids. The DNA of the CDR3 is TGTGCCAGCAGCGTAGAAGTGTCAGCTAACCTTTACGAGCAGTACTTC. This gives the protein CASSVEVSANLYEQYF.

The J gene is TRBJ2-4, the V gene TRBV28; 13 bases map to TRBD2. The junction had 12 bases not matched to a gene; V was cut back by 2 bases and J by 8 bases. CDR1 and CDR2 from the germline V gene are MDHEN and SYDVKM. CDR3 length: 18 residues. This CDR3 reads CASSLAGGLAGTGHIQYF. The CDR3 region has the DNA TGTGCCAGCAGTTTAGCGGGGGGACTAGCGGGAACTGGGCACATTCAGTACTTC.

This clonotype was detected only a few times. The chain carries TRBV29-1 and TRBJ2-2, with TRBD2 matching 10 bases. Germline trimming cut 0 bases from V and 0 bases from J; bases unmatched to any gene: 13. Germline loops: CDR1 SQVTM, CDR2 ANQGSEA. This CDR3 spans 20 amino acids. This CDR3 is CSVEDRGQREGYANTGELFF. The DNA for the CDR3 is TGCAGCGTTGAAGATAGGGGCCAGCGGGAGGGCTATGCGAACACCGGGGAGCTGTTTTTT.

The chain is built from TRBV7-6 and TRBJ2-7, with D tentatively TRBD2 (6 bases). V lost 0 bases to trimming and J lost 3 bases, with 9 bases between them. This CDR3 has 14 amino acids. The germline CDR1 and CDR2 sequences are SGHVS and FNYEAQ. The CDR3 sequence is CASSLAGGNYEQYF. CDR3 DNA: TGTGCCAGCAGCTTAGCGGGGGGAAACTACGAGCAGTACTTC. The full variable domain, in which reference TRBV7-6 and TRBJ2-7 provide the parts outside the CDR3, is GAGVSQSPRYKVTKRGQDVALRCDPISGHVSLYWYRQALGQGPEFLTYFNYEAQQDKSGLPNDRFSAERPEGSISTLTIQRTEQRDSAMYRCASSLAGGNYEQYFGPGTRLTVT.

This clonotype appeared many times. The J gene is TRBJ2-5, the V gene TRBV5-1, with D tentatively TRBD1 (6 bases). This CDR3 is built from 16 residues. The V gene's germline CDR1 is SGHRS and CDR2 YFSETQ. Between the trimmed V and J ends, which lost 0 bases and 2 bases, there was a span of 14 bases. The CDR3 loop reads CASSLGLGQNQETQYF. DNA for the CDR3: TGCGCCAGCAGCTTGGGATTGGGACAAAATCAAGAGACCCAGTACTTC.

The chain has TRBV5-1 and TRBJ2-1; possibly TRBD2 for D (5 bases). In germline, CDR1 is SGHRS, CDR2 YFSETQ. The CDR3 is 15 amino acids. V was clipped by 0 bases and J by 6 bases, with 13 bases between them. CDR3 nucleotides: TGCGCCAGCAGCTTGGCCGGGTTAGCGAGCAATGAGCAGTTCTTC. Amino acids: CASSLAGLASNEQFF.

This clonotype was seen a few times. The chain employs TRBV15 and TRBJ2-1; 8 bases align to TRBD1. CDR1 LNHNV and CDR2 YYDKDF come from the germline V gene (reference sequence). This CDR3 is built from 15 residues. Germline trimming cut 5 bases from V and 3 bases from J; bases unmatched to any gene: 6. The CDR3 sequence: CATSLTGVDYNEQFF. The CDR3, as DNA: TGTGCCACCAGCCTGACAGGGGTCGACTACAATGAGCAGTTCTTC.